The present T cell receptor beta chain was sequenced within a study of blood T cell repertoires in COVID-19. At the level of the study: Sites in the United States, Italy and Spain provided acute and convalescent COVID-19 samples. PBMCs, B-cell-depleted T cells, or T cells provided the cDNA or gDNA that made up the material.

In the study's own analysis: Estimation of nucleated cell counts was performed using reference gene primer amplification. Some clones are missing from TCRdb's copy, which holds only in-frame ones; the method was immunoSEQ multiplex PCR. V, J and clone size reflect that table, while D and trimming were determined from the DNA. The data show around 80,000 clones, with under 85% seen just once and 25% to 35% held by the top ten. Sequencing was carried out using peripheral blood. The TCR sequence derives from an elderly woman with acute or convalescent COVID-19.

The CDR3 sequence is CASSLARLAGDIYF. The CDR3 DNA sequence: TGTGCCAGCAGCTTAGCGCGGCTAGCGGGGGATATCTATTTT. This chain joins TRBV7-9 and TRBJ2-3; 10 positions agree with TRBD2. Germline V gives CDR1 SEHNR, CDR2 FQNEAQ (reference sequence). The CDR3 consists of 14 residues. V dropped 0 bases and J dropped 15; count of bases not matched to a gene: 9.